Each of the 19 T cell receptor beta chains below was sequenced from the same sample in a study of T cell responses to AZD1222 COVID-19 vaccine. Measured with immunoSEQ multiplex PCR; TCRdb has only the in-frame clones, and not every one. The sample holds some 120,000 clones, less than 95% seen once. The source was peripheral blood, collected on day 0 of MenACWY control vaccination. These receptor sequences come from an adult in good health.

The J gene is TRBJ2-1, the V gene TRBV7-9, with D tentatively TRBD2 (6 bases). V dropped 2 bases and J dropped 3 bases, with 11 bases sitting between them. CDR1 and CDR2 from the germline V gene are SEHNR and FQNEAQ (reference sequence). CDR3 length: 15 residues. The CDR3, as DNA: TGTGCCAGCAGCTTAAGGCGGGGCGTCTACAATGAGCAGTTCTTC. Protein: CASSLRRGVYNEQFF.

The chain links TRBV5-8 to TRBJ2-1, with 10 nucleotides matching TRBD2. V trimming: 0 bases; J trimming: 4 bases; junction bases outside the gene matches: 10. There are 18 residues in the CDR3. In germline, CDR1 is SGHTS, CDR2 YDEGEE. DNA for the CDR3: TGTGCCAGCAGCTTGGCGGGGATAGCGGGAGGTGTGTACAATGAGCAGTTCTTC. It translates to CASSLAGIAGGVYNEQFF. The variable domain in full, with the rest retrieved from reference TRBV5-8 and TRBJ2-1, is EAGVTQSPTHLIKTRGQQATLRCSPISGHTSVYWYQQALGLGLQFLLWYDEGEERNRGNFPPRFSGRQFPNYSSELNVNALELEDSALYLCASSLAGIAGGVYNEQFFGPGTRLTVL.

The rearrangement joins TRBV11-2 to TRBJ1-4; TRBD1 matches at 9 bases. The CDR3 totals 16 residues. The ends lost 6 bases at V and 3 bases at J; junction bases unmatched: 8. CDR1 and CDR2 (germline): SGHAT, FQNNGV. The DNA of the CDR3 is TGTGCCAGCAGTCTCCGTCGGGACAGGGCTAATGAAAAACTGTTTTTT. Translated: CASSLRRDRANEKLFF. Full variable domain (missing parts from reference TRBV11-2 and TRBJ1-4): EAGVAQSPRYKIIEKRQSVAFWCNPISGHATLYWYQQILGQGPKLLIQFQNNGVVDDSQLPKDRFSAERLKGVDSTLKIQPAKLEDSAVYLCASSLRRDRANEKLFFGSGTQLSVL.

The V gene is TRBV7-9, the J gene TRBJ2-1; D is possibly TRBD2 (6 bases). The CDR3 runs to 14 residues. With 2 bases removed from V and 8 bases from J, the gap between germline ends came to 13 bases. CDR1 and CDR2 from the germline V gene are SEHNR and FQNEAQ (reference sequence). CDR3 loop: CASSLWGVTDEQFF. The CDR3 DNA reads TGTGCCAGCAGCTTATGGGGGGTTACCGATGAGCAGTTCTTC. Full variable domain (rest looked up from reference TRBV7-9 and TRBJ2-1): DTGVSQNPRHKITKRGQNVTFRCDPISEHNRLYWYRQTLGQGPEFLTYFQNEAQLEKSRLLSDRFSAERPKGSFSTLEIQRTEQGDSAMYLCASSLWGVTDEQFFGPGTRLTVL.

This clone was recorded once. The chain carries TRBV29-1 and TRBJ1-2; TRBD1 is a possible D gene (6 bases). Trimming removed 0 bases from V and 8 bases from J, with 16 bases in between. The CDR3 has 14 residues. Per the germline V gene, CDR1 is SQVTM and CDR2 is ANQGSEA. The CDR3 sequence: CSVEDRTAGAGYTF. CDR3 in DNA: TGCAGCGTTGAAGATCGGACGGCAGGGGCCGGCTACACCTTC. The full variable domain, in which reference TRBV29-1 and TRBJ1-2 provide the parts outside the CDR3, is SAVISQKPSRDICQRGTSLTIQCQVDSQVTMMFWYRQQPGQSLTLIATANQGSEATYESGFVIDKFPISRPNLTFSTLTVSNMSPEDSSIYLCSVEDRTAGAGYTFGSGTRLTVV.

The chain carries TRBV6-1 and TRBJ1-5; TRBD1 is a possible D gene (5 bases). Germline V gene data show CDR1 as MNHNS and CDR2 as SASEGT. V gave up 2 bases and J gave up 3 bases, with 11 bases separating them. The CDR3 spans 15 residues. CDR3 loop: CASSEQGWNNQPQHF. The CDR3 DNA reads as TGTGCCAGCAGTGAACAGGGTTGGAACAATCAGCCCCAGCATTTT.

V and J are TRBV6-5 and TRBJ2-6; D might be TRBD1 (6 bases). Germline loops: CDR1 MNHEY, CDR2 SVGAGI. Deletions cut 6 bases from V and 0 bases from J, with 9 bases between. There are 15 residues in the CDR3. The CDR3 DNA sequence: TGTGCCAGCAGGCGAGGGGGCTCTGGGGCCAACGTCCTGACTTTC. This codes for CASRRGGSGANVLTF.

This clone was recorded only once. The chain joins TRBV2 to TRBJ2-3; 8 bases are shared with TRBD1. Germline values: CDR1 SNHLY, CDR2 FYNNEI. This CDR3 has 14 amino acids. Losses at the gene ends were 6 bases for V and 4 bases for J; bases not matched to a gene: 6. In nucleotides, the CDR3 is TGTGCCAGCAGGAGGGACAGGACATCAGATACGCAGTATTTT. Amino acids: CASRRDRTSDTQYF.

The CDR3 coding sequence is TGTGCCAGCTCTCCTAAGGGGTTTAGCAATCAGCCCCAGCATTTT. Its translation is CASSPKGFSNQPQHF. The chain employs TRBV18 and TRBJ1-5, with D perhaps matching TRBD1 (5 bases). Trimming cost V 6 bases and J 0 bases, with 12 bases left between them. The germline V gene encodes CDR1 KGHSH and CDR2 LQKENI. The CDR3 is 15 amino acids.

The chain uses TRBV28 and TRBJ2-7; D possibly corresponds to TRBD1 (5 bases). Germline-derived CDR1 and CDR2 are MDHEN and SYDVKM. CDR3 length: 13 residues. The V gene lost 9 bases and the J gene lost 7 bases, with 19 bases spanning the gap. CDR3 DNA: TGTGCCAGTGGCAGGGATCTTGTTGGAGAGCAGTACGTC. Its translation: CASGRDLVGEQYV.

The V call is TRBV27, the J call TRBJ2-3, with a weak D call TRBD1 (5 bases). Germline CDR1 MNHEY, CDR2 SMNVEV (reference sequence). The V end was cut by 2 bases, the J end by 6 bases, with 12 bases between. CDR3 length: 14 amino acids. CDR3 loop: CASSLKGAGDTQYF. For the CDR3, the DNA is TGTGCCAGCAGTTTAAAAGGGGCAGGGGATACGCAGTATTTT.

CDR3 sequence (DNA): TGTGCCAGTGGTTTGGACAGGGGCACAGATACGCAGTATTTT. This encodes CASGLDRGTDTQYF. This rearrangement joins TRBV28 to TRBJ2-3; 8 nucleotides match TRBD1. With 9 bases clipped from V and 1 base from J, the junction kept 6 bases outside the gene matches. The germline gives CDR1 MDHEN, CDR2 SYDVKM. The CDR3 contains 14 residues.

The chain uses TRBV27 and TRBJ2-5, with D perhaps given as TRBD1 or TRBD2 (5 bases each). CDR3 length: 14 residues. Deletions cut 2 bases from V and 5 bases from J, with 12 bases between. Germline V gives CDR1 MNHEY, CDR2 SMNVEV (reference sequence). This chain's CDR3 is CASSLTGRPETQYF. The CDR3 bases are TGTGCCAGCAGTTTAACGGGACGCCCGGAGACCCAGTACTTC.

The chain links TRBV19 to TRBJ1-6, with a weak D call TRBD1 (6 bases). Trimming stripped 6 bases from V and 0 bases from J, with 6 bases between. This CDR3 region has 14 residues. Per the germline V gene, CDR1 is LNHDA and CDR2 is SQIVND (reference sequence). The CDR3 region is CASRDSSYNSPLHF. As DNA, the CDR3 is TGTGCCAGTAGGGACAGCTCCTATAATTCACCCCTCCACTTT.

This chain connects TRBV29-1 to TRBJ2-7, with D possibly TRBD2 on 5 matching bases. Trimming shortened V by 1 base and J by 2 bases, and 9 bases separated the two germline ends. CDR3 size: 13 residues. The V gene's germline CDR1 is SQVTM and CDR2 ANQGSEA. The CDR3 DNA reads as TGCAGCGTTGAAGGTAGCGCGGCCTACGAGCAGTACTTC. It encodes CSVEGSAAYEQYF.

The chain couples TRBV7-2 to TRBJ2-2; D is unclear. V shed 1 base and J shed 0 bases, with 9 bases lying between them. Germline V gives CDR1 SGHTA, CDR2 FQGNSA. The length of the CDR3 is 16 residues. The CDR3 DNA follows: TGTGCCAGCAGCTTAGTGGGCCCCCCGAACACCGGGGAGCTGTTTTTT. Its translation is CASSLVGPPNTGELFF.

V gene TRBV19 combines with J gene TRBJ2-6, with 7 bases fitting TRBD2. The junction had 4 bases not matched to a gene; V was cut back by 4 bases and J by 1 base. The CDR3 spans 16 residues. Germline-derived CDR1 and CDR2 are LNHDA and SQIVND (reference sequence). CDR3 sequence (DNA): TGTGCCAGTAGTAGCGGGGGACTGTCTGGGGCCAACGTCCTGACTTTC. Translating it yields CASSSGGLSGANVLTF.

The genes are TRBV19 and TRBJ2-1; D is possibly TRBD2 (5 bases). Trimming pared 5 bases from V and 6 bases from J, leaving 8 bases between. Germline V CDR1 and CDR2: LNHDA, SQIVND (reference sequence). The CDR3 is made up of 12 amino acids. CDR3: CASSFGVNEQFF. The CDR3, as DNA: TGTGCCAGTAGTTTCGGGGTCAATGAGCAGTTCTTC.

V gene TRBV21-1 combines with J gene TRBJ1-2. TRBV21-1 is labeled a pseudogene. The CDR3 covers 16 residues. CDR3 amino acids: CASSKGGREGACGYTF. The CDR3 bases are TGTGCCAGCAGCAAAGGAGGTCGGGAGGGGGCATGTGGCTACACCTTC.